The following is a TCR beta chain sequence with its context. The sample originates from a study of cytomegalovirus exposure and HLA in healthy donors. Germline V CDR1 and CDR2: SGHTA, FQGNSA. This CDR3 is built from 18 residues. V gave up 1 base and J gave up 0 bases; unmatched junction bases: 6. In the PCR, 60 Vbeta and 13 Jbeta primers were used. The table came from immunoSEQ multiplex PCR; TCRdb's copy has only in-frame clones and leaves some out. The sample shows fewer than 130,000 clones, 74% of them seen only once. V is TRBV7-2 and J is TRBJ2-2; 9 nucleotides agree with TRBD2. The origin of this receptor is a man aged 45-60 years in good health and CMV-seropositive. Sequencing was done on a sample of PBMCs. The CDR3 is CASSLVSGGTANTGELFF. CDR3 coding DNA: TGTGCCAGCAGCTTAGTGAGCGGGGGGACCGCGAACACCGGGGAGCTGTTTTTT. Based on the CDR3 plus reference TRBV7-2 and TRBJ2-2, the full variable domain is GAGVSQSPSNKVTEKGKDVELRCDPISGHTALYWYRQSLGQGLEFLIYFQGNSAPDKSGLPSDRFSAERTGGSVSTLTIQRTQQEDSAVYLCASSLVSGGTANTGELFFGEGSRLTVL.